These 2 T cell receptor beta chains share one sample of origin, sequenced in a study of blood T cell repertoires in COVID-19. Sequenced by immunoSEQ multiplex PCR; TCRdb stores in-frame clones only, minus some. The repertoire holds 100,000 or so clones, about nine tenths seen once, with more than 5.5% in the top ten. The sequencing sample was made of peripheral blood. The receptors here all came from a man in his sixties or seventies with acute or convalescent COVID-19.

The chain employs TRBV19 and TRBJ1-2, with no clear D. The V gene's germline CDR1 is LNHDA and CDR2 SQIVND (reference sequence). V lost 5 bases and J lost 2, with 12 bases in between. The CDR3 length is 14 residues. The DNA of the CDR3 is TGTGCCAGTAGTTTAAGGGCGGGAAACTATGGCTACACCTTC. This codes for CASSLRAGNYGYTF.

The chain uses TRBV6-4 and TRBJ1-2, with a tentative D call TRBD1 (6 bases). The V end lost 5 bases, the J end lost 7 bases, and 17 bases lay between the germline ends. Germline V lookup: CDR1 MRHNA, CDR2 SNTAGT. The CDR3 has 14 amino acids. The CDR3 DNA reads as TGTGCCAGCAGTAGGGGGAGTTCCGGTGCTGGCTACACCTTC. Amino acids: CASSRGSSGAGYTF.